One and the same sample provided the 4 T cell receptor beta chains below, sequenced in a study of PD-L1 blockade in urothelial cancer. Only in-frame clones appear in the TCRdb table, and some are missing; sequencing was by immunoSEQ multiplex PCR. This table holds some 53,000 clones, approximately 75% found once. Material: PBMCs, obtained around atezolizumab (anti-PD-L1) treatment. Every receptor here comes from a man between 65 and 85 years old with urothelial cancer.

The V and J genes are TRBV7-2 and TRBJ2-5; the D gene is possibly TRBD2 (6 bases). The CDR3 spans 15 residues. With 7 bases removed from V and 4 bases from J, the gap between germline ends came to 19 bases. CDR1 SGHTA and CDR2 FQGNSA come from the germline V gene. CDR3 amino acids: CASTRRGPGGETQYF. The CDR3, as DNA: TGTGCCAGCACCCGACGCGGCCCCGGGGGAGAGACCCAGTACTTC.

This rearrangement joins TRBV18 to TRBJ2-3, with TRBD1 identical over 7 bases. The CDR3 spans 16 residues. V lost 3 bases and J lost 1; bases outside the gene matches: 7. Germline assignment: CDR1 KGHSH and CDR2 LQKENI. The CDR3 sequence: CASSPLQGTGTDTQYF. CDR3 DNA sequence: TGTGCCAGCTCACCGTTACAGGGGACGGGCACAGATACGCAGTATTTT.

CDR3 sequence (DNA): TGTGCCAGCAGCTTACTACAGGGTGCTAACTATGGCTACACCTTC. This translates into CASSLLQGANYGYTF. The gene calls are TRBV7-9 and TRBJ1-2, with D perhaps TRBD1 (6 bases). Trimming took off 2 bases at V and 0 bases at J, with 10 bases between the two ends. Per the germline V gene, CDR1 is SEHNR and CDR2 is FQNEAQ (reference sequence). The length of the CDR3 is 15 residues.

The genes are TRBV7-2 and TRBJ2-1, with TRBD2 matching over 10 bases. The V and J ends lost 3 bases and 9 bases, in that order; junction bases with no gene match: 8. Per the germline V gene, CDR1 is SGHTA and CDR2 is FQGNSA. This CDR3 is 15 amino acids long. For the CDR3, the DNA is TGTGCCAGCAGCTTCAGGAGCGGGGGGGCCGGTGAGCAGTTCTTC. This translates into CASSFRSGGAGEQFF.